This T cell receptor (beta chain) was sequenced in a study of human T cells and chemical hapten exposure. Study-level findings and limits: Expanded TCRs showed more large CDR3 clusters than pre-sensitization or healthy control sets.

The library gave individual cDNA molecules unique molecular identifiers. One entry per CDR3 protein results from TCRdb running MiXCR on the RACE reads. Of roughly 110,000 distinct CDR3 sequences listed, 9% to 15% were seen once; the top ten hold around 1.7%. The CDR3 loop spans 13 amino acids. A note on this clonotype: Antigen specificity is unknown.

The time point: pre-sensitization, week 0. The treatment was: therapeutic diphenylcyclopropenone sensitization with weekly scalp DPC. The specimen comprised whole blood, sampled in connection with sensitization to the hapten diphenylcyclopropenone (DPC). The clonotype comes from a woman aged 50 to 60 with alopecia areata. Some clones in this sample may be carry-over from other donors' samples. V usage is TRBV21-1 and J usage is TRBJ2-1. TRBV21-1 is flagged as a pseudogene. CDR3 nucleotides: TGTGCCAGCAGCAAAGCTGGGAACAATGAGCAGTTCTTC. Amino acid sequence: CASSKAGNNEQFF.